This TCR beta chain derives from a study of beta chain features in type 1 diabetes. The authors reverse transcribed all of the isolated RNA, so sequencing captured expressed TCRB transcripts. Regulatory, naive and central memory T cell samples averaged around 3.6 million reads. Some clones are missing from TCRdb's copy, which holds only in-frame ones; the method was immunoSEQ multiplex PCR. The table has about 150,000 clones, under 11% seen once. The study, taken as a whole, reports: For type 1 diabetes patients, VDJ junctions showed fewer insertions and more deletions. Although PCR might favor shorter templates, it would do so equally in patients and controls.

The CDR3 has 13 residues. Per germline, CDR1 SGHTA and CDR2 FQGNSA. V was clipped by 6 bases and J by 5 bases; unmatched bases: 6. This clone was counted many times. What it recognizes is unknown. The receptor comes from a man aged 18-30 years in good health. V usage is TRBV7-2 and J usage is TRBJ2-5; TRBD1 agrees at 7 bases. Sequencing was done on a sample of naive CD4+ T cells from blood. The CDR3 bases are TGTGCCAGCAGGGAACAGGGGACGGAGACCCAGTACTTC. This translates into CASREQGTETQYF.